A selection of T cell receptor beta chains follows, all from one sample in a study of T cell repertoires in cytomegalovirus infection. TCRdb called the reads again in MiXCR, with one record for every CDR3 protein. The top ten hold 9.5% to 15% of the sample, which has about 830,000 distinct CDR3 sequences, around a third seen once. Their cognate antigens are unknown. The sample consisted of cultured CD8+ T cells from PBMCs, taken from culture after CMV antigen stimulation. These receptors all stem from a human donor in good health (CMV status not recorded). Some clones in this sample may be carry-over from other donors' samples. The CDR3 runs from the conserved cysteine through the conserved F or W. D genes are given only for firm matches. Clone size is stated in some rows and not others, as once, few, many or a class when expanded.

j_call v_call clone_size d_call cdr3_aa cdr3_nt
TRBJ2-1 TRBV7-6 many - CASSPPVGTASYNEQFF TGTGCCAGCAGCCCCCCGGTCGGGACTGCCTCCTACAATGAGCAGTTCTTC
TRBJ1-4 TRBV7-9 - - CASSPTIGETNEKLFF TGTGCCAGCAGCCCAACGATCGGGGAAACTAATGAAAAACTGTTTTTT
TRBJ1-6 TRBV4-1 - TRBD1 CASSRQTGDFSPLHF TGCGCCAGCAGCCGACAGACAGGGGACTTTTCACCCCTCCACTTT
TRBJ1-2 TRBV7-9 - - CASSAGAGANYGYTF TGTGCCAGCAGCGCGGGGGCCGGAGCTAACTATGGCTACACCTTC
TRBJ1-2 TRBV15 - - CATSVAGQTHGYTF TGTGCCACCAGCGTTGCCGGGCAAACTCATGGCTACACCTTC
TRBJ1-6 TRBV2 - TRBD1 CANRDPGQGNSPLHF TGTGCCAACAGGGACCCGGGACAGGGTAATTCACCCCTCCACTTT
TRBJ2-7 TRBV6-4 - TRBD1 CASSRTGADEQYF TGTGCCAGCAGTAGGACAGGGGCGGACGAGCAGTACTTC
TRBJ1-5 TRBV7-6 many - CASSFAAGTQFNQPQHF TGTGCCAGCAGCTTTGCGGCCGGGACACAATTCAATCAGCCCCAGCATTTT
TRBJ2-5 TRBV12-3/TRBV12-4 once - CASSLGGQGSLETQYF TGTGCCAGCAGTTTAGGGGGCCAGGGGAGTTTAGAGACCCAGTACTTC
TRBJ2-3 TRBV27 - TRBD2 CASSLGSGGLYTQYF TGTGCCAGCAGTTTGGGTAGCGGGGGGTTATATACGCAGTATTTT
TRBJ1-4 TRBV7-8 - - CASSSASEKLFF TGTGCCAGCAGCTCGGCGAGTGAAAAACTGTTTTTT
TRBJ2-5 TRBV12-5 few TRBD1 CASATLAGGGETQYF TGTGCTAGTGCCACCCTGGCAGGGGGTGGGGAGACCCAGTACTTC
TRBJ1-5 TRBV12-3/TRBV12-4 - - CASSSGAASNQPQHF TGTGCCAGCAGTTCAGGGGCAGCTAGCAATCAGCCCCAGCATTTT
TRBJ1-1 TRBV9 many - CASRGDTEAFF TGTGCCAGCAGGGGGGACACTGAAGCTTTCTTT
TRBJ1-4 TRBV7-9 - TRBD1 CASSDQRRQGGNEKLFF TGTGCCAGCAGCGACCAAAGACGACAGGGAGGGAATGAAAAACTGTTTTTT
TRBJ1-1 TRBV6-6 - - CASSYPWGAGTEAFF TGTGCCAGCAGTTACCCTTGGGGAGCAGGTACTGAAGCTTTCTTT
TRBJ1-2 TRBV7-9 - - CASSLEGVGYGYTF TGTGCCAGCAGCTTAGAGGGGGTTGGCTATGGCTACACCTTC
TRBJ2-2 TRBV4-1 - TRBD2 CASSSGTSGGFNTGELFF TGCGCCAGCAGCTCCGGGACTAGCGGGGGGTTCAACACCGGGGAGCTGTTTTTT
TRBJ2-1 TRBV27 - TRBD1 CASSLFGQGLNEQFF TGTGCCAGCAGTTTATTTGGACAGGGATTGAATGAGCAGTTCTTC
TRBJ2-1 TRBV7-9 - - CASSSWLGGDNEQFF TGTGCCAGCAGCTCGTGGTTAGGGGGGGACAATGAGCAGTTCTTC
TRBJ2-2 TRBV6-2/TRBV6-3 few - CASSYGIMNTGELFF TGTGCCAGCAGTTATGGGATTATGAACACCGGGGAGCTGTTTTTT
TRBJ2-5 TRBV18 - TRBD1 CASSPEIRTGLPGQETQYF TGTGCCAGCTCACCCGAAATACGGACAGGCCTTCCGGGGCAAGAGACCCAGTACTTC
TRBJ1-3 TRBV19 many - CASSRDGASGNTIYF TGTGCCAGTAGCCGGGACGGAGCTTCTGGAAACACCATATATTTT
TRBJ1-2 TRBV6-8 - TRBD1 CASSPSWDRGGYGYTF TGTGCCAGCTCTCCAAGTTGGGACAGGGGGGGCTATGGCTACACCTTC
TRBJ2-1 TRBV7-9 - TRBD1 CASTDRDRASNEQFF TGTGCCAGCACCGACCGGGACAGGGCTAGCAATGAGCAGTTCTTC
TRBJ2-1 TRBV19 - TRBD2 CASSNRGGTYNEQFF TGTGCCAGTTCCAACCGGGGGGGGACCTACAATGAGCAGTTCTTC
TRBJ1-5 TRBV6-6 few - CASSYPTYGDSNQPQHF TGTGCCAGCAGTTACCCGACATACGGTGATAGCAATCAGCCCCAGCATTTT
TRBJ2-2 TRBV7-3 - - CASSLTSQGNTGELFF TGTGCCAGCAGCTTAACTTCGCAGGGTAACACCGGGGAGCTGTTTTTT
TRBJ2-3 TRBV6-2/TRBV6-3 few - CASSYSPLGDTQYF TGTGCCAGCAGTTACTCCCCACTAGGGGATACGCAGTATTTT
TRBJ2-2 TRBV7-7 - - CASSLGRSSLNTGELFF TGTGCTAGCAGCTTAGGCCGGTCCTCCCTGAACACCGGGGAGCTGTTTTTT
TRBJ1-1 TRBV7-6 - TRBD1 CAGRSDRGEAFF TGTGCCGGCAGATCGGACAGGGGAGAAGCTTTCTTT
TRBJ2-7 TRBV13 - - CASSLGSGYYEQYF TGTGCCAGCAGCTTAGGTAGCGGATACTACGAGCAGTACTTC
TRBJ1-5 TRBV27 - - CASSFRLHSNQPQHF TGTGCCAGCAGTTTCCGTCTACATAGCAATCAGCCCCAGCATTTT
TRBJ2-7 TRBV7-9 few TRBD1 CAGRQGSYEQYF TGTGCGGGGAGACAGGGAAGTTACGAGCAGTACTTC
TRBJ1-1 TRBV7-9 - - CATTTAMNTEAFF TGTGCCACTACGACAGCCATGAACACTGAAGCTTTCTTT
TRBJ2-3 TRBV7-9 many TRBD2 CASSPHRRLTSGGEFTDTQYF TGTGCCAGCAGCCCCCACCGACGTTTGACTAGCGGGGGGGAGTTCACAGATACGCAGTATTTT
TRBJ2-5 TRBV5-6 few - CASSAGGTGGGETQYF TGTGCCAGCAGCGCGGGGGGTACAGGGGGCGGAGAGACCCAGTACTTC
TRBJ2-1 TRBV6-5 - TRBD2 CASSYSAVAGVYNEQFF TGTGCCAGCAGTTACTCGGCCGTAGCGGGGGTATACAATGAGCAGTTCTTC
TRBJ1-1 TRBV7-8 - - CASSFLGQGIVNTEAFF TGTGCCAGCAGCTTCCTGGGGCAGGGGATCGTGAACACTGAAGCTTTCTTT
TRBJ2-7 TRBV7-6 few - CASSPTGTVSSYEQYF TGTGCCAGCAGCCCGACCGGGACGGTAAGCTCCTACGAGCAGTACTTC
TRBJ2-4 TRBV6-1 - TRBD1 CASSERQGDKNIQYF TGTGCCAGCAGTGAGCGACAGGGGGACAAAAACATTCAGTACTTC
TRBJ1-5 TRBV7-8 many - CASSFRVDRNQPQHF TGTGCCAGCAGCTTCCGAGTGGACAGAAATCAGCCCCAGCATTTT
TRBJ2-1 TRBV10-3 few - CAISEWGDEQFF TGTGCCATCAGTGAGTGGGGTGATGAGCAGTTCTTC
TRBJ2-1 TRBV2 - - CASSEGGGRNEQFF TGTGCCAGCAGTGAAGGGGGGGGGCGCAATGAGCAGTTCTTC
TRBJ2-7 TRBV7-4 - - CASSPTTTLGYEQYF TGTGCCAGCAGCCCCACCACGACCTTGGGCTACGAGCAGTACTTC